These 14 T cell receptor beta chains were all obtained from the same sample, sequenced in a study of cytomegalovirus exposure and HLA in healthy donors listed by TCRdb under 2017. The library was made by the immunoSEQ multiplex PCR assay. For the multiplex PCR, a mixture combining 60 forward primers for TCR Vbeta segments and 13 reverse primers for TCR Jbeta segments was used. The table was pulled from immuneACCESS by TCRdb, which kept in-frame rearrangements only. Such tables lose some clones; where checked, under half of the loss comes from unresolved V genes, and the rest has no known cause. Here the sample has roughly 130,000 clones; 60% to 75% occur a single time. Clones ranked in the top ten supply nearly 6% of the sample. Sequencing input: PBMCs. The receptors shown here come from a woman aged 45-65 years in good health and CMV-seropositive.

The chain has TRBV5-4 and TRBJ2-3; TRBD1 matches at 11 bases. The germline V gene has CDR1 SGHNT and CDR2 YYREEE (reference sequence). The ends lost 1 base at V and 6 bases at J; junction bases unmatched: 4. The CDR3 has 15 amino acids. CDR3 residues: CASSLFGQGADTQYF. The CDR3 DNA reads TGTGCCAGCAGCTTGTTTGGACAGGGGGCGGATACGCAGTATTTT. The full variable domain, rest sourced from reference TRBV5-4 and TRBJ2-3, is ETGVTQSPTHLIKTRGQQVTLRCSSQSGHNTVSWYQQALGQGPQFIFQYYREEENGRGNFPPRFSGLQFPNYSSELNVNALELDDSALYLCASSLFGQGADTQYFGPGTRLTVL.

The chain carries TRBV5-8 and TRBJ2-3; D may be TRBD2 (6 bases). The germline V gene has CDR1 SGHTS and CDR2 YDEGEE. There are 12 residues in the CDR3. V was pared by 2 bases and J by 11 bases, with 12 bases between. CDR3 DNA: TGTGCCAGCAGCTTTAGCGGCCGAGAGCAGTATTTT. Translated: CASSFSGREQYF.

This clone occurred a few times. The chain couples TRBV6-6 to TRBJ2-4; perhaps TRBD2 as D (7 bases). CDR3 length equals 15 residues. V was cut by 0 bases and J by 6 bases, with 12 bases left in between. Germline CDR1 reads MNHNY; CDR2 reads SVGAGI (reference sequence). CDR3: CASSYSGGRGNIQYF. The CDR3 DNA sequence: TGTGCCAGCAGTTACTCAGGGGGGAGGGGAAACATTCAGTACTTC.

J is TRBJ1-2 and V is TRBV19; TRBD1 agrees at 7 bases. The CDR3 extends over 13 amino acids. Germline V lookup: CDR1 LNHDA, CDR2 SQIVND (reference sequence). With 4 bases clipped from V and 4 bases from J, the junction kept 3 bases outside the gene matches. This CDR3 reads CASSTTGTYGYTF. The CDR3 nucleotides are TGTGCCAGTAGTACGACAGGGACCTATGGCTACACCTTC.

V gene TRBV5-1 combines with J gene TRBJ2-6; the match to TRBD1 covers 9 bases. After removal of 4 bases from V and 2 bases from J, the junction contained 10 bases not matched to a gene. Germline lookup yields CDR1 SGHRS and CDR2 YFSETQ. This CDR3 contains 18 residues. The chain's CDR3 is CASSIIQGASPGANVLTF. The CDR3 DNA reads as TGCGCCAGCAGCATCATACAGGGGGCAAGTCCTGGGGCCAACGTCCTGACTTTC.

The chain uses TRBV6-1 and TRBJ1-2, with D unresolved. CDR3 length: 14 amino acids. Germline CDR1 is MNHNS and CDR2 is SASEGT. Trimming took 6 bases from V and 0 from J, leaving 11 bases between them. The CDR3 loop reads CASSPGLANYGYTF. CDR3 in DNA: TGTGCCAGCAGCCCAGGCTTAGCTAACTATGGCTACACCTTC.

This clone was counted a single time. CDR3 sequence (DNA): TGTGCCTGGAGTTTCGGGGGGGCCCTCTACGAGCAGTACTTC. Protein: CAWSFGGALYEQYF. The chain uses TRBV30 and TRBJ2-7, with TRBD2 identical over 8 bases. Germline assignment: CDR1 GTSNPN and CDR2 SVGIG (reference sequence). The junction had 6 bases not matched to a gene; V was cut back by 2 bases and J by 3 bases. The CDR3 totals 14 residues.

This chain uses TRBV5-6 with TRBJ1-4; tentatively, D is TRBD1 (6 bases). V was pared by 4 bases and J by 6 bases, with 16 bases between. The CDR3 is 15 residues long. Germline CDR1 and CDR2: SGHDT and YYEEEE. DNA of the CDR3: TGTGCCAGCAGCGGAACAGGGAAAAGGGATGAAAAACTGTTTTTT. Translation: CASSGTGKRDEKLFF.

The rearrangement uses TRBV5-1 and TRBJ1-2; the match to TRBD1 covers 7 bases. From germline, CDR1 is SGHRS and CDR2 YFSETQ. The CDR3 is made up of 15 amino acids. Germline trimming cut 4 bases from V and 4 bases from J; bases unmatched to any gene: 10. The CDR3 loop reads CASSENRGVGYGYTF. The CDR3 DNA follows: TGCGCCAGCAGCGAGAACAGGGGAGTGGGCTATGGCTACACCTTC.

The chain employs TRBV5-6 and TRBJ2-7, with TRBD2 matching over 7 bases. Germline trimming cut 2 bases from V and 6 bases from J; bases unmatched to any gene: 11. Germline V gene data show CDR1 as SGHDT and CDR2 as YYEEEE. The CDR3 covers 15 residues. CDR3 sequence: CASSFGGSLSGEQYF. CDR3 nucleotides: TGTGCCAGCAGCTTCGGCGGGAGCCTTTCGGGCGAGCAGTACTTC.

The J gene is TRBJ2-1, the V gene TRBV19, with 14 positions matching TRBD2. CDR1 is LNHDA, CDR2 SQIVND, per germline (reference sequence). The trim removed 6 bases at V and 7 bases at J, leaving 5 bases unmatched. CDR3 length equals 15 residues. The CDR3 DNA reads TGTGCCAGTAGAAAGACTAGCGGGGGGGCTAATGAGCAGTTCTTC. Its protein is CASRKTSGGANEQFF.

This rearrangement joins TRBV4-1 to TRBJ2-3; maybe TRBD2 (5 bases). V lost 4 bases and J lost 5, with 10 bases in between. The CDR3 is 13 residues long. Germline assignment: CDR1 MGHRA and CDR2 YSYEKL. Here the CDR3 reads CASSRPGRDTQYF. In DNA, the CDR3 is TGCGCCAGCAGCCGACCGGGGAGAGATACGCAGTATTTT.

The J gene is TRBJ2-3, the V gene TRBV18; 9 bases are shared with TRBD2. CDR1 and CDR2 from the germline V gene are KGHSH and LQKENI. CDR3 size: 14 residues. The ends lost 6 bases at V and 4 bases at J; junction bases unmatched: 5. The CDR3 bases are TGTGCCAGCTCCCGGACTAGCGAAGCAGATACGCAGTATTTT. Translating it yields CASSRTSEADTQYF.

The chain carries TRBV20-1 and TRBJ2-7; possibly TRBD1 for D (5 bases). The CDR3 has 11 residues. Germline V gene lookup returns CDR1 DFQATT and CDR2 SNEGSKA (reference sequence). CDR3 coding DNA: TGCAGCGTCAGGGATGCACACGAGCAGTACTTC. This translates into CSVRDAHEQYF.